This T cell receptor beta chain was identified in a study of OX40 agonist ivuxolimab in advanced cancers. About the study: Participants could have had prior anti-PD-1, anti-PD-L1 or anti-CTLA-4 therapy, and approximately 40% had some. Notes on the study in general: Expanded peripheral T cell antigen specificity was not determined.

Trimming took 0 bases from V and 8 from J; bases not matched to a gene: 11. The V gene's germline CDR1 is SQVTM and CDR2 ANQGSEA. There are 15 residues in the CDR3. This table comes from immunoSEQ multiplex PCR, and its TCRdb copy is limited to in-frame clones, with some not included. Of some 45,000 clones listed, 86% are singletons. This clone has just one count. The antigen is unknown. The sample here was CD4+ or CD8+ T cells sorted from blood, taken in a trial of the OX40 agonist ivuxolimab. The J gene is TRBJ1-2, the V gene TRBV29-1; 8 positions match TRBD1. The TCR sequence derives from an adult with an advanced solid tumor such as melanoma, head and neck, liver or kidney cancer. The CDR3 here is CSVEDGGQVEYGYTF. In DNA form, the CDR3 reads TGCAGCGTTGAAGATGGGGGACAGGTCGAGTACGGCTACACCTTC.